The 5 T cell receptor beta chains in this list originate from one sample, sequenced in a study of blood T cell repertoires in COVID-19. The data were produced by immunoSEQ multiplex PCR, yet TCRdb's version contains in-frame clones alone and is incomplete. The sample consists of fewer than 85,000 clones, about three quarters of them appearing once. Sequencing used peripheral blood. These TCRs come from a woman aged 80 or over with active or convalescent COVID-19.

The chain carries TRBV29-1 and TRBJ2-5; no firm D call. CDR1 is SQVTM and CDR2 is ANQGSEA in the germline V gene. The CDR3 loop spans 11 amino acids. V was clipped by 8 bases and J by 5 bases, with 12 bases between them. The CDR3 is CSYQVTETQYF. The CDR3 nucleotides read TGCAGCTATCAGGTGACGGAGACCCAGTACTTC.

This CDR3 reads CASSTQAGPGDTQYF. The CDR3 DNA reads as TGTGCCAGCAGTACCCAAGCGGGGCCGGGGGATACGCAGTATTTT. The chain has TRBV6-5 and TRBJ2-3; 7 nucleotides align to TRBD2. With V trimmed by 5 bases and J by 6 bases, 11 bases remained unmatched. This CDR3 has 15 residues. CDR1 and CDR2 (germline): MNHEY, SVGAGI.

The rearrangement links TRBV10-3 to TRBJ2-5, with a tentative D call TRBD1 (5 bases). Trimming took 0 bases from V and 0 from J, leaving 8 bases between them. Per the germline V gene, CDR1 is ENHRY and CDR2 is SYGVKD. The CDR3 is 15 amino acids. Written as DNA, the CDR3 is TGTGCCATCAGTGAGTCTAGACAGAACCAAGAGACCCAGTACTTC. It yields the protein CAISESRQNQETQYF.

The chain links TRBV12-5 to TRBJ2-3; D remains ambiguous. Germline lookup yields CDR1 LGHNT and CDR2 FRNRAP. The CDR3 extends over 15 amino acids. V was trimmed by 3 bases and J by 1 base, leaving 11 bases between them. The CDR3 reads CASGFGIFGTDTQYF. For the CDR3, the DNA is TGTGCTAGTGGTTTTGGCATTTTCGGCACAGATACGCAGTATTTT.

This clone was picked up a small number of times. The chain is built from TRBV6-6 and TRBJ1-2; D is unclear. Trimming pared 4 bases from V and 2 bases from J, leaving 8 bases between. This CDR3 is 13 amino acids long. Germline assignment: CDR1 MNHNY and CDR2 SVGAGI (reference sequence). CDR3 DNA sequence: TGTGCCAGCAGTTCGACAAGAAACTATGGCTACACCTTC. This translates into CASSSTRNYGYTF.